A selection of T cell receptor beta chains follows, all from one sample in a study of cytomegalovirus exposure and HLA in healthy donors. The table came from immunoSEQ multiplex PCR; TCRdb's copy has only in-frame clones and leaves some out. The sample contains approximately 120,000 clones, 88% of which appear only once. The sample was PBMCs. These receptors originate from a woman between 18 and 29 years old in good health and CMV-seronegative. Both conserved end residues are part of each CDR3. A D gene is named only where the DNA matches it firmly. Clone size, where shown, is once, few, many, or a class for clones that have expanded.

>TRBJ1-5|TRBV4-3|-|-
TGCGCCAGCAGCCAAGACAGGGGACAGCCCCAGCATTTT
CASSQDRGQPQHF
>TRBJ2-1|TRBV29-1|-|-
TGCAGCGCTATGGAAGAGTCAGGGCAGTTCTTC
CSAMEESGQFF
>TRBJ2-5|TRBV19|-|-
TGTGCCAGTAGTAGCCGCGCCCAAGAGACCCAGTACTTC
CASSSRAQETQYF
>TRBJ1-1|TRBV6-6|-|-
TGTGCCAGCGGGCGCACAGTGAACACTGAAGCTTTCTTT
CASGRTVNTEAFF
>TRBJ2-2|TRBV15|-|TRBD2
TGTGCCACCAGCAGAGATCTAGCGGGGTACACCGGGGAGCTGTTTTTT
CATSRDLAGYTGELFF
>TRBJ2-3|TRBV6-6|-|TRBD2
TGTGCCAGCAGGCCGACTAGCGCCTCCACAGATACGCAGTATTTT
CASRPTSASTDTQYF
>TRBJ1-4|TRBV10-3|-|TRBD1
TGTGCCATCAGTGAGTCGACACAGGGGGCTTCTGAAAAACTGTTTTTT
CAISESTQGASEKLFF
>TRBJ1-2|TRBV9|-|TRBD1
TGTGCCAGCAGGTCGACCGGGACAGAATATGGCTACACCTTC
CASRSTGTEYGYTF
>TRBJ1-2|TRBV5-1|-|TRBD1
TGCGCCAGCAGCTTGACAGGGGCCCTCTATGGCTACACCTTC
CASSLTGALYGYTF
>TRBJ2-1|TRBV27|-|-
TGTGCCAGCAGTTCACAAGCCTACAATGAGCAGTTCTTC
CASSSQAYNEQFF
>TRBJ2-3|TRBV19|-|-
TGTGCCAGTACCCCGGGACAACACACAGATACGCAGTATTTT
CASTPGQHTDTQYF
>TRBJ2-2|TRBV13|-|-
TGTGCCAGCAGCGAAACAGGGACCGGGGAGCTGTTTTTT
CASSETGTGELFF
>TRBJ2-1|TRBV7-6|-|TRBD2
TGTGCCAGCAGCTTAGCGGGACTACGGGCCTACAATGAGCAGTTCTTC
CASSLAGLRAYNEQFF
>TRBJ1-6|TRBV25-1|few|-
TGTGCCAGCACCCTGAGCTCCTATAATTCACCCCTCCACTTT
CASTLSSYNSPLHF
>TRBJ1-2|TRBV13|-|-
TGTGCCAGCAGCTTAGAGGGTGACAGCCCTAACTATGGCTACACCTTC
CASSLEGDSPNYGYTF